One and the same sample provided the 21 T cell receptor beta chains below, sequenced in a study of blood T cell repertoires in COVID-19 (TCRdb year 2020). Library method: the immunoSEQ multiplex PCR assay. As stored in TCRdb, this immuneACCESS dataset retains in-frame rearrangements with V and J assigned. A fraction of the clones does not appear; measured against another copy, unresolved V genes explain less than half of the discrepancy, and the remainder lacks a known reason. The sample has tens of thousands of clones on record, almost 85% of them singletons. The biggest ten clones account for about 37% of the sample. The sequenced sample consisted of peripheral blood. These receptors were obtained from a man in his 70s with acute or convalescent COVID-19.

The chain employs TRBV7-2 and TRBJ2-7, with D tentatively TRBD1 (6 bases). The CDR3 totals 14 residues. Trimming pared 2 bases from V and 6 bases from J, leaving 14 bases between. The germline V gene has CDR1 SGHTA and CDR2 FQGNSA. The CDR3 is CASSLMQGLGEQYF. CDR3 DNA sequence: TGTGCCAGCAGCTTAATGCAGGGGTTGGGCGAGCAGTACTTC.

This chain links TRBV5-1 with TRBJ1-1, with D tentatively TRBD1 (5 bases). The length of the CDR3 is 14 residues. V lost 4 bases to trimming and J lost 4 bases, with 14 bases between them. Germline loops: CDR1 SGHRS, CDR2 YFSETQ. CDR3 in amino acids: CASSPGTGSTEAFF. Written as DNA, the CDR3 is TGCGCCAGCAGCCCAGGGACTGGGAGCACTGAAGCTTTCTTT.

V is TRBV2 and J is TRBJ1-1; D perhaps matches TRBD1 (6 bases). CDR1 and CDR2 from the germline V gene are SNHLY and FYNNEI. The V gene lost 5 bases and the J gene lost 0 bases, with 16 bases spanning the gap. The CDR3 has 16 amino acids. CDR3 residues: CASSIGGLGVNTEAFF. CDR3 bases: TGTGCCAGCAGTATCGGGGGGCTTGGGGTGAACACTGAAGCTTTCTTT.

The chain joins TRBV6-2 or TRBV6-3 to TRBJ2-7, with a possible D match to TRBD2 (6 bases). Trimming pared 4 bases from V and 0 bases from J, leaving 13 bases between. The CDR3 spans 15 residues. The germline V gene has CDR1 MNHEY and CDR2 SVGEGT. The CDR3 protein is CASSWEVQSSYEQYF. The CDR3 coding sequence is TGTGCCAGCAGTTGGGAGGTACAGAGCTCCTACGAGCAGTACTTC.

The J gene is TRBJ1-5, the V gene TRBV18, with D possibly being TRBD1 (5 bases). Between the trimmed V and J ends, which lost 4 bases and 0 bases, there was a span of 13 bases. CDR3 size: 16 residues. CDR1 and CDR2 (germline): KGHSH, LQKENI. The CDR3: CASSLQDSGSNQPQHF. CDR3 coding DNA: TGTGCCAGCTCACTACAGGATTCCGGTAGCAATCAGCCCCAGCATTTT.

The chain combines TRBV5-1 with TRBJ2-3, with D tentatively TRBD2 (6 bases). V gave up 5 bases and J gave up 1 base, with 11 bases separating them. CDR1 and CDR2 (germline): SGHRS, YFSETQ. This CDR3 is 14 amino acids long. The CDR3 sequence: CASSSGEGTDTQYF. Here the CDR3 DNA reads TGCGCCAGCAGTTCGGGAGAGGGCACAGATACGCAGTATTTT.

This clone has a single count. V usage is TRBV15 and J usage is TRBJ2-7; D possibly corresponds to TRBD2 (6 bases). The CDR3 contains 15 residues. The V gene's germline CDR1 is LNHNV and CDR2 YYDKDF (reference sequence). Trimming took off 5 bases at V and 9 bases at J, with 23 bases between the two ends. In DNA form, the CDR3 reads TGTGCCACCAGCGATGACGGAGGGCCTCCAGTCGGGCAGTACTTC. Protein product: CATSDDGGPPVGQYF.

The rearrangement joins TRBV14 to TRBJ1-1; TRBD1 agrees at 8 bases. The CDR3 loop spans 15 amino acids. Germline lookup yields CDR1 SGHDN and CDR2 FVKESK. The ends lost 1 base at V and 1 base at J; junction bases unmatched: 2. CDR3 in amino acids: CASSQAGGANTEAFF. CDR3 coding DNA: TGTGCCAGCAGCCAAGCAGGGGGCGCGAACACTGAAGCTTTCTTT.

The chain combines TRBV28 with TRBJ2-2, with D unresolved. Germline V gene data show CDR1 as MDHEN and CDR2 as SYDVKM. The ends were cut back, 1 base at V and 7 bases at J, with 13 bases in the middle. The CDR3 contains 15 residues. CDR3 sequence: CASSLSGGVSGELFF. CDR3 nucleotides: TGTGCCAGCAGTTTATCCGGCGGAGTGAGCGGGGAGCTGTTTTTT. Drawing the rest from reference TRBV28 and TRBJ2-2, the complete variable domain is DVKVTQSSRYLVKRTGEKVFLECVQDMDHENMFWYRQDPGLGLRLIYFSYDVKMKEKGDIPEGYSVSREKKERFSLILESASTNQTSMYLCASSLSGGVSGELFFGEGSRLTVL.

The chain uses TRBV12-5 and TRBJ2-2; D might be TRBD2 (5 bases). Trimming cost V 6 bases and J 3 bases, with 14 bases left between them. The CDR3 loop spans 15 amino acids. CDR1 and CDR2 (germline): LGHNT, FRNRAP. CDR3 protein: CASGNGVRDTGELFF. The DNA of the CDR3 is TGTGCTAGTGGGAATGGGGTGCGGGACACCGGGGAGCTGTTTTTT.

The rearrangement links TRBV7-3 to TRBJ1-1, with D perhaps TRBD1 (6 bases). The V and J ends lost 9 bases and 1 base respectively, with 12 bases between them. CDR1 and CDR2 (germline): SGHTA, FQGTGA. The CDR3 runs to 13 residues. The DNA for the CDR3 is TGTGCCAGTAGACAGGCCCCGAACACTGAAGCTTTCTTT. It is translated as CASRQAPNTEAFF.

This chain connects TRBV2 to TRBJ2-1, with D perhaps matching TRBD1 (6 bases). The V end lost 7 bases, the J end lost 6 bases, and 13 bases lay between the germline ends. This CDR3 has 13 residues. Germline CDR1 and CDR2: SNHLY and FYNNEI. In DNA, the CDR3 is TGTGCCAGCAATGGGCCAGGGGCCAATGAGCAGTTCTTC. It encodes CASNGPGANEQFF.

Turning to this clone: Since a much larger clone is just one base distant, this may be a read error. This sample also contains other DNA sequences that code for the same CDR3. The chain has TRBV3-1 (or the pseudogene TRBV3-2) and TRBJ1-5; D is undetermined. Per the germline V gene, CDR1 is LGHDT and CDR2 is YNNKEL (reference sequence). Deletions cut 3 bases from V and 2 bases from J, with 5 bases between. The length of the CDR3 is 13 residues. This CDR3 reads CASSQQGNQPQHF. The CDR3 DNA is TGTGCCAGCAGCCAGCAGGGCAATCAGCCCCAGCATTTT.

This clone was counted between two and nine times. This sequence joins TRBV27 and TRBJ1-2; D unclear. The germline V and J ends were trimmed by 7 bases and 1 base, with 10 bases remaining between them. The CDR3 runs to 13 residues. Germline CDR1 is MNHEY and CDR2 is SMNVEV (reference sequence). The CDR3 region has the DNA TGTGCCAGCACCAGGAACATTAACTATGGCTACACCTTC. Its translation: CASTRNINYGYTF.

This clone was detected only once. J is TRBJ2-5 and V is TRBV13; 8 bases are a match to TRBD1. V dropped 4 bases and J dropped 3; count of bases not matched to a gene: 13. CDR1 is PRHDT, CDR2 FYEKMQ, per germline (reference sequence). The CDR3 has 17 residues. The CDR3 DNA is TGTGCCAGCAGCTACCGATACAAGGGACAGGAAAAAGAGACCCAGTACTTC. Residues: CASSYRYKGQEKETQYF.

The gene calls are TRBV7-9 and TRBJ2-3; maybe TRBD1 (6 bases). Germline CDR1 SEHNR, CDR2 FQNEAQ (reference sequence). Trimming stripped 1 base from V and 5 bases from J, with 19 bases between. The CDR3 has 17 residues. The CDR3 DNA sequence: TGTGCCAGCAGCTTAGAGAGAGGGACCAGGGGCCTAGATACGCAGTATTTT. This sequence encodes CASSLERGTRGLDTQYF.

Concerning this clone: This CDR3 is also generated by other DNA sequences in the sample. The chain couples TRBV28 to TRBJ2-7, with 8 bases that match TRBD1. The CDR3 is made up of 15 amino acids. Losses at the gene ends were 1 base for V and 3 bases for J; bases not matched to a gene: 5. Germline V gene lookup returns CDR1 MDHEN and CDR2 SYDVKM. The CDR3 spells CASSLSGTGGYEQYF. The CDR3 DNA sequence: TGTGCCAGCAGTTTATCGGGGACAGGAGGCTACGAGCAGTACTTC.

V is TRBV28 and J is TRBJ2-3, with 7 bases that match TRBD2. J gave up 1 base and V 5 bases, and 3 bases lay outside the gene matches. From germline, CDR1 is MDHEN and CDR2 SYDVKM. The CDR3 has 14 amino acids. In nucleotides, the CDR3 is TGTGCCAGCAGTAGCCGGGGGGGCACAGATACGCAGTATTTT. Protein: CASSSRGGTDTQYF.

CDR3 DNA sequence: TGTGCCAGCAGTCATATGGACAGGGCTGGTGAAGCTTTCTTT. Translating it yields CASSHMDRAGEAFF. This chain links TRBV3-1 (or the pseudogene TRBV3-2) with TRBJ1-1, with 8 bases identical to TRBD1. The CDR3 extends over 14 amino acids. V lost 6 bases to trimming and J lost 7 bases; unmatched junction nucleotides: 10. Germline CDR1 is LGHDT and CDR2 is YNNKEL (reference sequence).

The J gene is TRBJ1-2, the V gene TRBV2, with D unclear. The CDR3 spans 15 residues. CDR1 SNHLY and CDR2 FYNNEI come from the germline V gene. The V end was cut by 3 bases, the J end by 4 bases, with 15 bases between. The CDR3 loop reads CASSESRRISYGYTF. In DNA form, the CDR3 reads TGTGCCAGCAGTGAGTCTAGGCGGATATCCTATGGCTACACCTTC.

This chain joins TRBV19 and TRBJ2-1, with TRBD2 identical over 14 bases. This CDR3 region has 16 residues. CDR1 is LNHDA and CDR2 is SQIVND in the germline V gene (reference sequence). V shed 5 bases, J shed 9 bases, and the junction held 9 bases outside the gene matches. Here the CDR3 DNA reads TGTGCCAGTAGTCCCCCGACTAGCGGGAGGGCGGGTGAGCAGTTCTTC. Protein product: CASSPPTSGRAGEQFF.